This entry is about one T cell receptor (beta chain). Antigen: not known. This CDR3 has 16 residues. Per the germline V gene, CDR1 is MGHDK and CDR2 is SYGVNS. The ends were cut back, 7 bases at V and 4 bases at J, with 17 bases in the middle. The use of a sample-barcoded 5' primer and a J-beta primer mix characterized a second PCR of about 7 to 12 cycles. MiXCR, run by TCRdb on the 5' RACE reads, gives a single entry per CDR3 protein. Of some 700,000 distinct CDR3 sequences listed, roughly 44% were seen once; the top ten hold 20% to 25%. The entry originates in a study of blood T cells in healthy people across ages. Study-wide results and caveats: Age showed a roughly linear inverse relationship with TCR beta diversity per million T cells. From one million sequenced T cells, diversity estimates were lower bounds.

The chain recombines TRBV25-1 with TRBJ2-6, with unresolved D. The specimen was blood. This receptor was identified in a woman aged 60-75 years in good health. CDR3 sequence: CASMGQDALGANVLTF. CDR3 nucleotides: TGTGCCAGCATGGGCCAGGACGCTCTGGGGGCCAACGTCCTGACTTTC.